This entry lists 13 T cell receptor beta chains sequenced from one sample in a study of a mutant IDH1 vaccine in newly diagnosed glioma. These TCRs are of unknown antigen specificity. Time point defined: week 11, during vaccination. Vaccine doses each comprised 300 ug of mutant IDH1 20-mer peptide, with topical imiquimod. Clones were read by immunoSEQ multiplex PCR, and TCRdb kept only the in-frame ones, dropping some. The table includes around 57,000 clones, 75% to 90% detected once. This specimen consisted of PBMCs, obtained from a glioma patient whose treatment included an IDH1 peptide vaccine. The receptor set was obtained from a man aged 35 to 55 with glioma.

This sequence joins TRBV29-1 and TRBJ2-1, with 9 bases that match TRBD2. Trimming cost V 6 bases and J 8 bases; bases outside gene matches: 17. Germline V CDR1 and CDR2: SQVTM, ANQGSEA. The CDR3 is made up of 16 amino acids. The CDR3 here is CSVRGWGLAGSYEQFF. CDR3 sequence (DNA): TGCAGCGTCCGAGGGTGGGGGCTAGCGGGATCCTATGAGCAGTTCTTC.

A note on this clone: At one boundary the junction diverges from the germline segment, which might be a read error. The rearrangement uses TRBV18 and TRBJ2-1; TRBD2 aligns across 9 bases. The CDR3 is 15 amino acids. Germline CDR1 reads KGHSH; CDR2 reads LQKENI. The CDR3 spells CASSPPSGRSEGQFF. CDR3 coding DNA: TGTGCCAGCTCCCCACCCAGCGGGAGGTCCGAGGGGCAGTTCTTC. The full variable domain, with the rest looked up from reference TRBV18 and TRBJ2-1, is NAGVMQNPRHLVRRRGQEARLRCSPMKGHSHVYWYRQLPEEGLKFMVYLQKENIIDESGMPKERFSAEFPKEGPSILRIQQVVRGDSAAYFCASSPPSGRSEGQFFGPGTRLTVL.

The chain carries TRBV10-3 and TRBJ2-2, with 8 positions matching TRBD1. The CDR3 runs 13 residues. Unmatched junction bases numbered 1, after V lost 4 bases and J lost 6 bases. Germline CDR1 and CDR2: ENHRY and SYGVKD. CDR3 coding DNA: TGTGCCATCAGTGCAGGGGGCCCCGGGGAGCTGTTTTTT. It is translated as CAISAGGPGELFF.

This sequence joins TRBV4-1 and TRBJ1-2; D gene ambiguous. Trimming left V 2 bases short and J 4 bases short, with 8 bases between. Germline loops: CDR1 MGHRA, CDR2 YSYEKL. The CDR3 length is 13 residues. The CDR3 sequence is CASSQTTGYGYTF. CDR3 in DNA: TGCGCCAGCAGCCAAACGACTGGCTATGGCTACACCTTC.

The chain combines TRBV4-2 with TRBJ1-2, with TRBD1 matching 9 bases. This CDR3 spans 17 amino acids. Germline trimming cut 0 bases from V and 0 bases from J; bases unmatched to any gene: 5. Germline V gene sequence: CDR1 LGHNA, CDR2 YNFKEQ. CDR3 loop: CASSQEGQGFPNYGYTF. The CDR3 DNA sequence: TGTGCCAGCAGCCAAGAGGGACAGGGCTTTCCTAACTATGGCTACACCTTC.

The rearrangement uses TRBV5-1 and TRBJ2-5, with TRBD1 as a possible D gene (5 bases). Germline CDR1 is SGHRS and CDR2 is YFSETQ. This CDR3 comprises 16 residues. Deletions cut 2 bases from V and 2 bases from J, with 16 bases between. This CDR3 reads CASSFGPGNRQETQYF. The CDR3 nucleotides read TGCGCCAGCAGCTTTGGTCCAGGTAACAGGCAAGAGACCCAGTACTTC.

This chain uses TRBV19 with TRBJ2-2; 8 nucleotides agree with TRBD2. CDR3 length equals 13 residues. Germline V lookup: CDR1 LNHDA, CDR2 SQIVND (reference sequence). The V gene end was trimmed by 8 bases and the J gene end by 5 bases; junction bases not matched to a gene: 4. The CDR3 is CASQREFTGELFF. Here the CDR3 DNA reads TGTGCCAGTCAGCGGGAGTTTACCGGGGAGCTGTTTTTT.

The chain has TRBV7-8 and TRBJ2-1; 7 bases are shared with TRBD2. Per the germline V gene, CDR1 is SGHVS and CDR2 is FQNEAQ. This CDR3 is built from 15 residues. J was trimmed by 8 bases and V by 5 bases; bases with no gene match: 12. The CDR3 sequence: CASSPFLGTKDEQFF. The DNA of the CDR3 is TGTGCCAGCAGCCCGTTCCTCGGGACTAAGGATGAGCAGTTCTTC.

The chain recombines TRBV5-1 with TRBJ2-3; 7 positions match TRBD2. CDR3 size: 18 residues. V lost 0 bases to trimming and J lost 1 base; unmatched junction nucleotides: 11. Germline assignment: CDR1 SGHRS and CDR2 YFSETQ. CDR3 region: CASSLEGLAELRTDTQYF. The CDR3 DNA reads TGCGCCAGCAGCTTGGAAGGCCTAGCGGAACTTCGCACAGATACGCAGTATTTT.

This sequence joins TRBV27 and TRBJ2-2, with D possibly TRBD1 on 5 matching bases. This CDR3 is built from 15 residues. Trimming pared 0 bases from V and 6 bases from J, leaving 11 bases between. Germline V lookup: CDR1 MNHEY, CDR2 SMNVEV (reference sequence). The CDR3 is CASSLSSAGSGELFF. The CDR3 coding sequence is TGTGCCAGCAGTTTATCGTCGGCAGGGTCCGGGGAGCTGTTTTTT.

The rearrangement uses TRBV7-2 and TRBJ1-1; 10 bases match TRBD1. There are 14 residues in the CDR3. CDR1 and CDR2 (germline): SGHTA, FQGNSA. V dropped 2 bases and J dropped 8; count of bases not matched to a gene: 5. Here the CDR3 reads CASSLLGTGEEAFF. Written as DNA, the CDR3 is TGTGCCAGCAGCTTACTGGGGACAGGGGAGGAAGCTTTCTTT.

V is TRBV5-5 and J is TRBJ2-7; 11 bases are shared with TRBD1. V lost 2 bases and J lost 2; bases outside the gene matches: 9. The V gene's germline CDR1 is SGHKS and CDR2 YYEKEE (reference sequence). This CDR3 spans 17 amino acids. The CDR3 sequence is CASSLRGGQGAPYEQYF. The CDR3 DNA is TGTGCCAGCAGCTTAAGGGGAGGACAGGGGGCGCCCTACGAGCAGTACTTC. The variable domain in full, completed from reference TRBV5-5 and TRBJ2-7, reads DAGVTQSPTHLIKTRGQQVTLRCSPISGHKSVSWYQQVLGQGPQFIFQYYEKEERGRGNFPDRFSARQFPNYSSELNVNALLLGDSALYLCASSLRGGQGAPYEQYFGPGTRLTVT.

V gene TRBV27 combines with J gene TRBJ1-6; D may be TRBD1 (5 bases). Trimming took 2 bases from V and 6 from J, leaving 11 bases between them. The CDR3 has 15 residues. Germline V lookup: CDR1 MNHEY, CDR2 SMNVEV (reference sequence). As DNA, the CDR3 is TGTGCCAGCAGTTTAGGGGCCCTGGGTAATTCACCCCTCCACTTT. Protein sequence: CASSLGALGNSPLHF.